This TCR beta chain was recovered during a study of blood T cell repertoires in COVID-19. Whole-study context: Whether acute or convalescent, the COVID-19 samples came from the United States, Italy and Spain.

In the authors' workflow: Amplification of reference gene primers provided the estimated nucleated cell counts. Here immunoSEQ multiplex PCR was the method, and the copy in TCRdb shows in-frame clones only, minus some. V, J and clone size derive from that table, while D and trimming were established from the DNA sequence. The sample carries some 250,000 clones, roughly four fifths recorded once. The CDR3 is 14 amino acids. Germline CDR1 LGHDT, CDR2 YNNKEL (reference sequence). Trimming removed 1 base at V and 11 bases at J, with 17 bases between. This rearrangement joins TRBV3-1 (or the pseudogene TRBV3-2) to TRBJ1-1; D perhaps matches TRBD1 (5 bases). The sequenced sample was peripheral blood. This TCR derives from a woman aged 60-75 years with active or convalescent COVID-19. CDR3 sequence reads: CASSQVGRGGRAFF. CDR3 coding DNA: TGTGCCAGCAGCCAAGTGGGTAGGGGTGGAAGGGCTTTCTTT.